Presented here are 17 T cell receptor beta chains from one specimen sequenced in a study of OX40 agonist ivuxolimab in advanced cancers. Only in-frame clones appear in the TCRdb table, and some are missing; sequencing was by immunoSEQ multiplex PCR. The sample holds 73,000 or so clones; 92% are singletons and the top ten take 10%. The sample consisted of CD4+ or CD8+ T cells sorted from blood, taken in a trial of the OX40 agonist ivuxolimab. These TCRs come from an adult with an advanced solid tumor such as melanoma, head and neck, liver or kidney cancer.

The chain combines TRBV7-3 with TRBJ2-2; the D gene is possibly TRBD2 (6 bases). There are 17 residues in the CDR3. Trimming cost V 8 bases and J 2 bases, with 21 bases left between them. Germline CDR1 reads SGHTA; CDR2 reads FQGTGA. CDR3 nucleotides: TGTGCCAGCGCTAACGGAGGGCTTTCTCTTAACACCGGGGAGCTGTTTTTT. Amino acid sequence: CASANGGLSLNTGELFF.

The V call is TRBV9, the J call TRBJ2-3; TRBD2 aligns across 7 bases. Germline lookup yields CDR1 SGDLS and CDR2 YYNGEE. CDR3 length equals 16 residues. With 5 bases clipped from V and 0 bases from J, the junction kept 9 bases outside the gene matches. The CDR3 DNA reads TGTGCCAGCAGTCCCCCCCCAGCGGGAAGCACAGATACGCAGTATTTT. This gives the protein CASSPPPAGSTDTQYF. The whole variable domain, filled in from reference TRBV9 and TRBJ2-3, reads DSGVTQTPKHLITATGQRVTLRCSPRSGDLSVYWYQQSLDQGLQFLIQYYNGEERAKGNILERFSAQQFPDLHSELNLSSLELGDSALYFCASSPPPAGSTDTQYFGPGTRLTVL.

The CDR3 nucleotides read TGTGCCAGCAGAGAACCCACCGGGACAGGGGACGAGCAGTACTTC. Translating gives CASREPTGTGDEQYF. The J gene is TRBJ2-7, the V gene TRBV7-9; 10 bases line up with TRBD1. CDR1 SEHNR and CDR2 FQNEAQ come from the germline V gene (reference sequence). Trimming at V came to 6 bases and at J to 5 bases, leaving 10 bases not matched to a gene. The CDR3 covers 15 residues. Full variable domain (remainder filled in from reference TRBV7-9 and TRBJ2-7): DTGVSQNPRHKITKRGQNVTFRCDPISEHNRLYWYRQTLGQGPEFLTYFQNEAQLEKSRLLSDRFSAERPKGSFSTLEIQRTEQGDSAMYLCASREPTGTGDEQYFGPGTRLTVT.

J is TRBJ1-4 and V is TRBV27, with D unclear. The CDR3 runs 13 residues. CDR1 is MNHEY, CDR2 SMNVEV, per germline (reference sequence). Trimming left V 5 bases short and J 7 bases short, with 11 bases between. The CDR3 DNA sequence: TGTGCCAGCAGTCCAACCCCGAGTGAAAAACTGTTTTTT. Encoded protein: CASSPTPSEKLFF.

This clone was recorded only once. The chain is built from TRBV27 and TRBJ1-1, with 7 bases matching TRBD1. Losses at the gene ends were 5 bases for V and 3 bases for J; bases not matched to a gene: 12. Germline values: CDR1 MNHEY, CDR2 SMNVEV (reference sequence). The CDR3 runs 16 residues. In DNA, the CDR3 is TGTGCCAGCAGTCGTCCCCGGGACAGCGAGGACACTGAAGCTTTCTTT. This encodes CASSRPRDSEDTEAFF.

J is TRBJ1-2 and V is TRBV25-1; D not certain. The CDR3 covers 15 residues. In germline, CDR1 is MGHDK, CDR2 SYGVNS. V lost 5 bases, J lost 1 base, and 14 bases lay in between. This CDR3 reads CASSFWQENNYGYTF. CDR3 in DNA: TGTGCCAGCAGTTTCTGGCAGGAAAATAACTATGGCTACACCTTC.

The chain combines TRBV4-1 with TRBJ1-1; D is undetermined. V lost 3 bases and J 6 bases, leaving 14 bases between the germline ends. The length of the CDR3 is 14 residues. Germline V gives CDR1 MGHRA, CDR2 YSYEKL. The CDR3 bases are TGCGCCAGCAGCCATAAGGGTTTTCGTCCTGAAGCTTTCTTT. It translates to CASSHKGFRPEAFF.

CDR3 residues: CASSLTLGAGEQYF. The CDR3 region has the DNA TGTGCCAGCAGCTTAACGTTGGGGGCGGGTGAGCAGTACTTC. This rearrangement joins TRBV5-4 to TRBJ2-7; tentative D call: TRBD1 (6 bases). Trimming cost V 2 bases and J 7 bases, with 16 bases left between them. Germline assignment: CDR1 SGHNT and CDR2 YYREEE (reference sequence). CDR3 length equals 14 residues.

The J gene is TRBJ1-4, the V gene TRBV28, with 11 bases aligning to TRBD1. V lost 4 bases to trimming and J lost 8 bases; unmatched junction nucleotides: 6. Germline values: CDR1 MDHEN, CDR2 SYDVKM. The CDR3 runs to 15 residues. CDR3 bases: TGTGCCAGCAGTTCCCAAGGGACAGGGGGGGAAAAACTGTTTTTT. Amino acids: CASSSQGTGGEKLFF.

The V and J genes are TRBV4-1 and TRBJ2-7, with D unresolved. Germline V lookup: CDR1 MGHRA, CDR2 YSYEKL. The CDR3 is 12 amino acids. Trimming pared 0 bases from V and 7 bases from J, leaving 7 bases between. The CDR3 region is CASSQDWREQYF. The CDR3 DNA reads TGCGCCAGCAGCCAAGATTGGCGGGAGCAGTACTTC.

The chain recombines TRBV7-8 with TRBJ2-7, with 10 bases lining up with TRBD1. CDR1 and CDR2 (germline): SGHVS, FQNEAQ. This CDR3 spans 14 amino acids. V dropped 4 bases and J dropped 5; count of bases not matched to a gene: 5. CDR3 protein: CASSSTGGADEQYF. For the CDR3, the DNA is TGTGCCAGCAGCTCGACAGGGGGCGCAGACGAGCAGTACTTC.

This clone has only one observation. The rearrangement links TRBV5-1 to TRBJ2-7; D is perhaps TRBD1 (5 bases). The CDR3 extends over 14 amino acids. Between the trimmed V and J ends, which lost 0 bases and 0 bases, there was a span of 7 bases. Germline V gene data show CDR1 as SGHRS and CDR2 as YFSETQ. The CDR3 DNA reads as TGCGCCAGCAGCTTGGGACAGAGCTCCTACGAGCAGTACTTC. Protein product: CASSLGQSSYEQYF.

Turning to this clone: Because it lacks the conserved phenylalanine or tryptophan at the end, this CDR3 is likely a read error. This chain connects TRBV27 to TRBJ1-2; D may be TRBD1 (6 bases). CDR3 size: 13 residues. Trimming shortened V by 2 bases and J by 7 bases, and 11 bases separated the two germline ends. Germline V gene data show CDR1 as MNHEY and CDR2 as SMNVEV (reference sequence). DNA for the CDR3: TGTGCCAGCAGTTTAGGGGGGCGGGTTGGCTACACCTCC. This translates into CASSLGGRVGYTS.

This clone was seen a single time. V gene TRBV7-8 combines with J gene TRBJ2-1; weak D call: TRBD2 (7 bases). Germline V CDR1 and CDR2: SGHVS, FQNEAQ. CDR3 size: 16 residues. The V and J ends lost 7 bases and 1 base respectively, with 17 bases between them. For the CDR3, the DNA is TGTGCCAGCACTTATGCGGGGGCTAGTTCCTACAATGAGCAGTTCTTC. Protein: CASTYAGASSYNEQFF.

This chain connects TRBV27 to TRBJ1-3; D gene ambiguous. The CDR3 has 15 residues. CDR1 MNHEY and CDR2 SMNVEV come from the germline V gene (reference sequence). Trimming removed 8 bases from V and 0 bases from J, with 14 bases in between. Written as DNA, the CDR3 is TGTGCCAGCCGTGACGGAGCTGTCTCTGGAAACACCATATATTTT. Protein product: CASRDGAVSGNTIYF.

This clone was observed once. The chain combines TRBV4-1 with TRBJ2-7, with D tentatively TRBD2 (5 bases). This CDR3 has 15 amino acids. Germline V CDR1 and CDR2: MGHRA, YSYEKL. V was shortened by 1 base and J by 4 bases, with 14 bases between the two germline ends. The CDR3 here is CASSQATDGGYEQYF. CDR3 DNA sequence: TGCGCCAGCAGCCAAGCAACAGATGGAGGATACGAGCAGTACTTC.

This clone was seen a handful of times. V and J are TRBV9 and TRBJ2-5; perhaps TRBD2 as D (6 bases). The CDR3 covers 16 residues. Germline CDR1 reads SGDLS; CDR2 reads YYNGEE. V was pared by 3 bases and J by 0 bases, with 15 bases between. CDR3 loop: CASSAPTGGDQETQYF. CDR3 DNA: TGTGCCAGCAGCGCCCCCACCGGCGGGGACCAAGAGACCCAGTACTTC.